The rows below give T cell receptor beta chains drawn from one sample of a study of vaccination effects on CD4 cells after COVID-19. This table comes from immunoSEQ multiplex PCR, and its TCRdb copy is limited to in-frame clones, with some not included. The sample holds some 39,000 clones, about four fifths seen once. The antigens these receptors bind are not known. Sample: CD4+ T cells from PBMCs cultured without peptide, taken before COVID-19 vaccination. The receptors stem from a human donor who received a COVID-19 vaccine. The CDR3 runs from the conserved cysteine through the conserved F or W. The D gene is left open where the match is weak. A row's size may be missing; if present it is once, few, many or a size class.

v_call	d_call	j_call	clone_size	cdr3_nt	cdr3_aa
TRBV11-2	TRBD1	TRBJ2-4	NA	TGTGCCAGCAGCCCGGGACAGGGGGCCAAAAACATTCAGTACTTC	CASSPGQGAKNIQYF
TRBV3-1/TRBV3-2	TRBD1	TRBJ1-1	NA	TGTGCCAGCAGCCAGGAGGGGTACAGGGGCAACACTGAAGCTTTCTTT	CASSQEGYRGNTEAFF
TRBV5-4	TRBD1	TRBJ1-6	NA	TGTGCCAGCAGCTGGACAGGGATAGGGTCACCCCTCCACTTT	CASSWTGIGSPLHF
TRBV5-4	NA	TRBJ1-6	few	TGTGCCAGCAGCATAACAGGGTTGTCCGCTTCACCCCTCCACTTT	CASSITGLSASPLHF
TRBV7-8	TRBD1	TRBJ1-2	NA	TGTGCCAGCAGCCCCTTGGGGACAGGGAACTATGGCTACACCTTC	CASSPLGTGNYGYTF
TRBV9	NA	TRBJ2-1	NA	TGTGCCAGCAACCTGGGTAGCTCCTACAATGAGCAGTTCTTC	CASNLGSSYNEQFF
TRBV19	NA	TRBJ2-1	NA	TGTGCCAGTAGTTCACATCCGGGGGACTACAATGAGCAGTTCTTC	CASSSHPGDYNEQFF
TRBV3-1/TRBV3-2	NA	TRBJ1-5	NA	TGTGCCAGCAGCCAAAGGGGTAGCAATCAGCCCCAGCATTTT	CASSQRGSNQPQHF
TRBV2	NA	TRBJ2-5	once	TGTGCCAGCAGTCCAGAAGAGACCCAGTACTTC	CASSPEETQYF
TRBV6-5	NA	TRBJ2-5	NA	TGTGCCAGCAGTTACTCCTTGACAGTCCAAGAGACCCAGTACTTC	CASSYSLTVQETQYF
TRBV4-1	NA	TRBJ1-6	once	TGCGCCAGCAGCCAAGTTTTCATGGGCAATTCACCCCTCCACTTT	CASSQVFMGNSPLHF
TRBV15	NA	TRBJ1-2	NA	TGTGCCACCAGCAGAGATGGATCCCGAGACTTCTCAAACTCGTTCTATGGCTACACCTTC	CATSRDGSRDFSNSFYGYTF
TRBV30	NA	TRBJ1-6	NA	TGTGCCTGGAGTTATAACAGGTTCTCATATAATTCACCCCTCCACTTT	CAWSYNRFSYNSPLHF
TRBV2	NA	TRBJ1-3	once	TGTGCCAGCAGTGGGCAGCCTATCTCTGGAAACACCATATATTTT	CASSGQPISGNTIYF
TRBV11-3	NA	TRBJ2-4	once	TGTGCCAGCATAAATCTAGTCCCCATTCAGTACTTC	CASINLVPIQYF
TRBV11-2	NA	TRBJ2-1	NA	TGTGCCAGCAGCTTAGTTGAAGGGGCCGGAGGTTTCAATGAGCAGTTCTTC	CASSLVEGAGGFNEQFF
TRBV4-3	TRBD1	TRBJ1-5	NA	TGCGCCAGCAGCCAAGGGACAGGGGGCGGTCAGCCCCAGCATTTT	CASSQGTGGGQPQHF
TRBV11-2	NA	TRBJ1-6	NA	TGTGCCAGCAGCTCGGACTTAGGCGATTCACCCCTCCACTTT	CASSSDLGDSPLHF
TRBV19	TRBD1	TRBJ1-5	NA	TGTGCCAGTAGTATAGAACCCCAACAGGGGAGTCAGCCCCAGCATTTT	CASSIEPQQGSQPQHF
TRBV7-2	TRBD2	TRBJ2-3	once	TGTGCCTCCCACCAACGGGGGGGAAGCACAGATACGCAGTATTTT	CASHQRGGSTDTQYF
TRBV20-1	NA	TRBJ1-2	NA	TGCAGTGTTTGGCGCAACTATGGCTACACCTTC	CSVWRNYGYTF
TRBV24-1	NA	TRBJ2-3	NA	TGTGCCACCAGTGATCGCAGGAGCACAGATACGCAGTATTTT	CATSDRRSTDTQYF
TRBV9	NA	TRBJ1-5	NA	TGTGCCAGCAGCGTATATGAGGGTCAGCCCCAGCATTTT	CASSVYEGQPQHF
TRBV18	NA	TRBJ1-4	once	TGTGCCAGCTCCGGGAACAGCTTAAATGAAAAACTGTTTTTT	CASSGNSLNEKLFF
TRBV4-1	TRBD2	TRBJ2-5	NA	TGCGCCAGCAGCCGGGGGGGTGCGGGGCTTCAAGAGACCCAGTACTTC	CASSRGGAGLQETQYF
TRBV9	TRBD2	TRBJ2-3	NA	TGTGCCAGCAGCGCGTACTCGACTAGCGGGGGGGCGGTAGATACGCAGTATTTT	CASSAYSTSGGAVDTQYF
TRBV24-1	NA	TRBJ2-1	NA	TGTGCCACCAGTGATTTCCGGAGCTCCTACAATGAGCAGTTCTTC	CATSDFRSSYNEQFF
TRBV9	NA	TRBJ2-3	NA	TGTGCCAGCAGCCCCTATAGCACAGATACGCAGTATTTT	CASSPYSTDTQYF
TRBV7-3	TRBD1	TRBJ1-3	NA	TGTGCCAGCAGCTTATCCCCTGGACAGGGGAACACCATATATTTT	CASSLSPGQGNTIYF
TRBV24-1	NA	TRBJ2-3	NA	TGTGCCACCAGTGATCCACAGGGTGCAGATACGCAGTATTTT	CATSDPQGADTQYF
TRBV2	NA	TRBJ2-4	NA	TGTGCCAGCAGCTTCCGGGCCACGTATGGAGACATTCAGTACTTC	CASSFRATYGDIQYF
TRBV28	NA	TRBJ2-2	NA	TGTGCCAGCAGTTTTGATCGACAGTACACCGGGGAGCTGTTTTTT	CASSFDRQYTGELFF
TRBV3-1/TRBV3-2	TRBD2	TRBJ2-3	NA	TGTGCCAGCAGCCAAGTAAGCGGGAACGCAGATACGCAGTATTTT	CASSQVSGNADTQYF
TRBV6-6	TRBD2	TRBJ2-1	few	TGTGCCAGCAGTCCCCGTCCCGGGACTAGCGGATACAATGAGCAGTTCTTC	CASSPRPGTSGYNEQFF
TRBV7-2	NA	TRBJ2-2	once	TGTGCCAGCAGCCAACAGGGTAACAACGGGGAGCTGTTTTTT	CASSQQGNNGELFF
TRBV9	TRBD1	TRBJ2-2	NA	TGTGCCAGCAGCGTATCCCCGGACAGGGGGCGGTCCGGGGAGCTGTTTTTT	CASSVSPDRGRSGELFF
TRBV12-5	TRBD2	TRBJ2-1	NA	TGTGCTAGTGGTTTGAAAAAGCAAGGTGGGGAGGGGAATGAGCAGTTCTTC	CASGLKKQGGEGNEQFF
TRBV13	NA	TRBJ1-3	NA	TGTGCCAGCAGCCGATGGAGGACAGCGATGAGCTCTGGAAACACCATATATTTT	CASSRWRTAMSSGNTIYF
TRBV2	NA	TRBJ2-3	NA	TGTGCCAGCAGGGAGACAGGGAGGACAGATACGCAGTATTTT	CASRETGRTDTQYF
TRBV3-1/TRBV3-2	NA	TRBJ2-5	NA	TGTGCCAGCAGCCGATCCGGCGAAGAGACCCAGTACTTC	CASSRSGEETQYF
TRBV3-1/TRBV3-2	NA	TRBJ2-5	NA	TGTGCCAGCAGCCAAGATGGCCAGCGGCAGACCCAGTACTTC	CASSQDGQRQTQYF
TRBV18	NA	TRBJ2-2	NA	TGTGCCAGCTCACTTTCGGGAAACACCGGGGAGCTGTTTTTT	CASSLSGNTGELFF
TRBV5-6	NA	TRBJ2-5	NA	TGTGCCAGCAGATCTGCATGGGAGACCCAGTACTTC	CASRSAWETQYF
TRBV7-2	NA	TRBJ2-3	NA	TGTGCCAGCAGCTTAGTGTCAGCCGCAGATACGCAGTATTTT	CASSLVSAADTQYF
TRBV3-1/TRBV3-2	NA	TRBJ2-1	NA	TGTGCCAGCAGCCTCTTCGGGGACAATGAGCAGTTCTTC	CASSLFGDNEQFF
TRBV18	TRBD1	TRBJ1-4	NA	TGTGCCAGCTCACCACTTCTGCAGGGGGGGAATGAAAAACTGTTTTTT	CASSPLLQGGNEKLFF
TRBV5-1	NA	TRBJ2-1	NA	TGCGCCAGCAGCCCCTCATCCGGGGCGGAGTACAATGAGCAGTTCTTC	CASSPSSGAEYNEQFF
TRBV24-1	NA	TRBJ1-3	NA	TGTGCCACCAGTGTACCGTTCGGACGACGTATCTCTGGAAACACCATATATTTT	CATSVPFGRRISGNTIYF
TRBV10-3	TRBD1	TRBJ2-3	once	TGTGCCATCAGTGCCCAGACAGGGGGTACAGATACGCAGTATTTT	CAISAQTGGTDTQYF